This record concerns one TCR beta chain sequence. The source of the sample is a study of T-cell reconstitution after alpha-beta-depleted transplantation in children. The germline V and J ends were trimmed by 5 bases and 1 base, with 12 bases remaining between them. This CDR3 has 15 amino acids. Per germline, CDR1 SGHTA and CDR2 FQGNSA. The library targeted TCRbeta and was prepared with unique molecular identifiers. MiXCR, run by TCRdb on the PCR reads, gives a single entry per CDR3 protein. The table records about 400,000 distinct CDR3 sequences, roughly 22% of them present only once. The sequence was collected from a human donor who donated a stem cell graft to a child with acute myeloid leukemia. This chain connects TRBV7-2 to TRBJ1-3; D is perhaps TRBD1 (6 bases). This material consisted of PBMCs from the stem cell graft donor, taken from the stem cell graft. The CDR3 sequence: CASSVMGASGNTIYF. DNA of the CDR3: TGTGCCAGCAGCGTTATGGGGGCGTCTGGAAACACCATATATTTT.